The 3 T cell receptor beta chains below come from one sample, sequenced in a study of T cell clonality in common variable immunodeficiency. Study-level findings and limits: In common variable immunodeficiency, TCR beta chains reportedly carried fewer deletions and N-nucleotide insertions.

The antigens of these receptors remain unknown. The protocol was immunoSEQ multiplex PCR, while the TCRdb copy is restricted to in-frame clones and leaves out a portion. The specimen has 25,000 to 35,000 clones, none found just once. Sequenced input: peripheral blood mononuclear cells. The receptors were sampled from a human donor with common variable immunodeficiency.

This clone was observed a few times. The sequenced part of the CDR3 DNA is TGTGCCAGTAGTATAGCCCGACTAGCATCCAACACCGGGGAG. It codes for CASSIARLASNTGE. In full, the CDR3 is CASSIARLASNTGELFF. The rearrangement joins TRBV19 to TRBJ2-2, with 7 bases lining up with TRBD2. The read ends 3 residues before the CDR3 terminus; that terminus is restored from the germline J gene. CDR3 length: 17 amino acids. Trimming took 1 base from V and 2 from J; bases not matched to a gene: 7. Germline V gives CDR1 LNHDA, CDR2 SQIVND (reference sequence).

This clone was seen more than once but under ten times. Read coverage stops 3 residues before the CDR3 terminus; the germline J gene supplies the remainder. V is TRBV19 and J is TRBJ1-6; 11 nucleotides line up with TRBD1. Germline assignment: CDR1 LNHDA and CDR2 SQIVND (reference sequence). This CDR3 has 17 residues. Trimming took 3 bases from V and 7 from J; bases not matched to a gene: 8. The covered CDR3 bases are TGTGCCAGTAGTATCCCCGGACAGGGGGCTGCCAATTCACCC. It codes for CASSIPGQGAANSP. The entire CDR3 is CASSIPGQGAANSPLHF.

Remarks on this clone: From the germline J gene comes the end of the CDR3, since the read stops 3 residues before it. The chain couples TRBV5-1 to TRBJ1-2, with 7 bases matching TRBD1. The germline V gene has CDR1 SGHRS and CDR2 YFSETQ. CDR3 length equals 14 residues. Trimming at V came to 1 base and at J to 6 bases, leaving 6 bases not matched to a gene. The CDR3 here is CASSLTVRGNGYTF. The part of the CDR3 DNA that was read is TGCGCCAGCAGCTTGACGGTCAGGGGGAATGGC.